One sample yielded the 8 T cell receptor beta chains listed below, sequenced in a study of T cell repertoires in cytomegalovirus infection. Antigen specificity for these receptors is unknown. TCRdb reanalysed the reads using MiXCR and keeps one entry per CDR3 protein. The table shows hundreds of thousands of distinct CDR3 sequences, with around a third occurring only once. Specimen: cultured PBMCs, collected from culture after CMV antigen stimulation. The origin of the receptors is a human donor in good health (CMV status not recorded). Some clones in this sample may be carry-over from other donors' samples.

This clonotype was seen repeatedly, ten times or more. V gene TRBV7-2 combines with J gene TRBJ2-5, with unresolved D. The CDR3 totals 15 residues. Germline assignment: CDR1 SGHTA and CDR2 FQGNSA. The V end lost 0 bases, the J end lost 5 bases, and 13 bases lay between the germline ends. The CDR3 is CASSLALFRGETQYF. The CDR3 DNA follows: TGTGCCAGCAGCTTAGCGCTGTTTAGAGGCGAGACCCAGTACTTC.

This clonotype came up many times. The chain uses TRBV4-1 and TRBJ1-1; D remains ambiguous. From germline, CDR1 is MGHRA and CDR2 YSYEKL. The CDR3 runs 14 residues. Trimming pared 1 base from V and 4 bases from J, leaving 10 bases between. CDR3 nucleotide sequence: TGCGCCAGCAGCCAAGTTCCTAGACCCACTGAAGCTTTCTTT. Its translation is CASSQVPRPTEAFF.

The J gene is TRBJ1-3, the V gene TRBV15; D possibly corresponds to TRBD1 (5 bases). The CDR3 is 14 amino acids. Germline lookup yields CDR1 LNHNV and CDR2 YYDKDF (reference sequence). Trimming took off 1 base at V and 4 bases at J, with 8 bases between the two ends. CDR3 nucleotides: TGTGCCACCAGCAGAGGAGGGACGGGAAACACCATATATTTT. It translates to CATSRGGTGNTIYF.

The table lists this clonotype with many counts. The chain is built from TRBV7-8 and TRBJ1-1; the D is unclear. Germline V gives CDR1 SGHVS, CDR2 FQNEAQ. The CDR3 sequence is 13 residues long. V lost 5 bases to trimming and J lost 0 bases, with 7 bases between them. CDR3: CASSPHLNTEAFF. The CDR3 DNA reads as TGTGCCAGCAGCCCCCACCTGAACACTGAAGCTTTCTTT.

This clonotype came up many times. The rearrangement uses TRBV7-2 and TRBJ2-7; D gene unclear. Trimming took 4 bases from V and 2 from J, leaving 12 bases between them. There are 14 residues in the CDR3. Germline CDR1 SGHTA, CDR2 FQGNSA. DNA of the CDR3: TGTGCCAGCAGCTATAGCTCTAGGGCCTACGAGCAGTACTTC. It codes for CASSYSSRAYEQYF. Combining the CDR3 with reference TRBV7-2 and TRBJ2-7 gives the whole variable domain GAGVSQSPSNKVTEKGKDVELRCDPISGHTALYWYRQSLGQGLEFLIYFQGNSAPDKSGLPSDRFSAERTGGSVSTLTIQRTQQEDSAVYLCASSYSSRAYEQYFGPGTRLTVT.

The CDR3 protein is CAISDSNAKTQYF. CDR3 DNA: TGTGCCATCAGTGACTCCAATGCAAAGACGCAGTATTTT. This chain joins TRBV10-3 and TRBJ2-3; no clear D gene. The CDR3 has 13 residues. V gave up 3 bases and J gave up 9 bases, with 13 bases separating them. Looked up from germline, CDR1 is ENHRY and CDR2 is SYGVKD.

This clonotype was detected only a few times. The rearrangement uses TRBV7-6 and TRBJ1-4, with 8 positions matching TRBD1. CDR1 and CDR2 (germline): SGHVS, FNYEAQ. The ends lost 4 bases at V and 1 base at J; junction bases unmatched: 2. The CDR3 runs 15 residues. CDR3 region: CASSSTGGTNEKLFF. The CDR3 DNA follows: TGTGCCAGCAGCTCCACAGGGGGAACTAATGAAAAACTGTTTTTT.

To note about this clonotype: One junction end disagrees with the germline gene, perhaps due to a read error. The chain couples TRBV7-6 to TRBJ1-6, with D perhaps matching TRBD1 (5 bases). This CDR3 contains 14 residues. Germline V gene sequence: CDR1 SGHVS, CDR2 FNYEAQ. The DNA of the CDR3 is TGTGCCAGCAGCCCCCAGGGTTTTCGCTCACCCCGCCACTTT. This sequence encodes CASSPQGFRSPRHF.